These T cell receptor beta chains were read from a single sample in a study of blood T cell repertoires in COVID-19. Some clones are missing from TCRdb's copy, which holds only in-frame ones; the method was immunoSEQ multiplex PCR. Among some 140,000 clones listed, 84% were seen once. The sequencing input was PBMCs or T cells enriched from blood (not recorded which). These receptors all stem from a man aged 35 to 55 with acute COVID-19. Each CDR3 is given with its conserved first and last residue. A D gene is named only where the DNA matches it firmly. Size is omitted from some rows. Given values are once, few, many or a class for expanded clones.

clone size: -; D gene: -; J gene: TRBJ2-7; V gene: TRBV6-2/TRBV6-3; CDR3 protein: CASSWALGGTEVYEQYF; CDR3 DNA: TGTGCCAGCAGTTGGGCCCTGGGCGGGACAGAAGTCTACGAGCAGTACTTC
clone size: -; D gene: TRBD1; J gene: TRBJ2-5; V gene: TRBV19; CDR3 protein: CASRVTGNREETQYF; CDR3 DNA: TGTGCCAGTAGGGTGACAGGGAACAGAGAAGAGACCCAGTACTTC
clone size: -; D gene: -; J gene: TRBJ1-1; V gene: TRBV7-9; CDR3 protein: CASRWEGTEAFF; CDR3 DNA: TGTGCCAGCAGATGGGAGGGAACTGAAGCTTTCTTT
clone size: many; D gene: TRBD1; J gene: TRBJ2-5; V gene: TRBV2; CDR3 protein: CASRPDRGLQETQYF; CDR3 DNA: TGTGCCAGCAGACCGGACAGGGGCCTACAAGAGACCCAGTACTTC
clone size: few; D gene: TRBD1; J gene: TRBJ2-7; V gene: TRBV28; CDR3 protein: CASTMTGTSYEQYF; CDR3 DNA: TGTGCCAGCACCATGACAGGGACGTCCTACGAGCAGTACTTC
clone size: -; D gene: -; J gene: TRBJ2-2; V gene: TRBV10-1; CDR3 protein: CASSADRTTGELFF; CDR3 DNA: TGCGCCAGCAGCGCGGACAGAACCACCGGGGAGCTGTTTTTT
clone size: few; D gene: -; J gene: TRBJ2-2; V gene: TRBV11-3; CDR3 protein: CASSSSTGELFF; CDR3 DNA: TGTGCCAGCAGCTCTAGCACCGGGGAGCTGTTTTTT
clone size: -; D gene: -; J gene: TRBJ1-5; V gene: TRBV28; CDR3 protein: CASVETDQPQHF; CDR3 DNA: TGTGCCAGCGTGGAGACTGACCAGCCCCAGCATTTT
clone size: -; D gene: -; J gene: TRBJ1-1; V gene: TRBV2; CDR3 protein: CASSEASRPVNEAFF; CDR3 DNA: TGTGCCAGCAGTGAAGCTTCCCGTCCGGTGAATGAAGCTTTCTTT
clone size: -; D gene: TRBD1; J gene: TRBJ2-7; V gene: TRBV5-5; CDR3 protein: CASSLPGGSYEQYF; CDR3 DNA: TGTGCCAGCAGCCTCCCAGGGGGTTCCTACGAGCAGTACTTC
clone size: -; D gene: -; J gene: TRBJ2-3; V gene: TRBV27; CDR3 protein: CASGLRGDTQYF; CDR3 DNA: TGTGCCAGCGGGTTGAGGGGGGATACGCAGTATTTT
clone size: few; D gene: -; J gene: TRBJ1-3; V gene: TRBV18; CDR3 protein: CASSPGASGNTIYF; CDR3 DNA: TGTGCCAGCTCACCAGGGGCATCTGGAAACACCATATATTTT
clone size: -; D gene: -; J gene: TRBJ2-3; V gene: TRBV5-4; CDR3 protein: CASSIQGLITDTQYF; CDR3 DNA: TGTGCCAGCAGCATTCAGGGACTCATCACAGATACGCAGTATTTT
clone size: once; D gene: TRBD1; J gene: TRBJ1-3; V gene: TRBV7-2; CDR3 protein: CASSPDRGRGNTIYF; CDR3 DNA: TGTGCCAGCAGCCCTGACAGGGGGCGAGGAAACACCATATATTTT
clone size: -; D gene: -; J gene: TRBJ1-2; V gene: TRBV10-1; CDR3 protein: CASYIFGGASYYGYTF; CDR3 DNA: TGCGCCAGCTACATTTTTGGGGGCGCTTCCTACTATGGCTACACCTTC
clone size: once; D gene: -; J gene: TRBJ2-1; V gene: TRBV19; CDR3 protein: CASSIDPGNSYNEQFF; CDR3 DNA: TGTGCCAGTAGTATAGATCCCGGGAACTCCTACAATGAGCAGTTCTTC
clone size: -; D gene: -; J gene: TRBJ1-5; V gene: TRBV3-1/TRBV3-2; CDR3 protein: CASSQDRVNQPQHF; CDR3 DNA: TGTGCCAGCAGCCAAGACAGGGTGAATCAGCCCCAGCATTTT
clone size: -; D gene: TRBD1; J gene: TRBJ2-3; V gene: TRBV10-3; CDR3 protein: CAISVGQGIEDTQYF; CDR3 DNA: TGTGCCATTAGCGTCGGACAGGGAATTGAGGATACGCAGTATTTT
clone size: -; D gene: -; J gene: TRBJ1-5; V gene: TRBV19; CDR3 protein: CASSIRTEEEYSNQPQHF; CDR3 DNA: TGTGCCAGTAGTATTCGGACAGAGGAGGAATATAGCAATCAGCCCCAGCATTTT
clone size: -; D gene: -; J gene: TRBJ1-1; V gene: TRBV24-1; CDR3 protein: CATSDLYGTEAFF; CDR3 DNA: TGTGCCACCAGTGATTTGTACGGGACTGAAGCTTTCTTT
clone size: -; D gene: -; J gene: TRBJ1-1; V gene: TRBV5-1; CDR3 protein: CASSLLHSTNTEAFF; CDR3 DNA: TGCGCCAGCAGCTTGCTGCACAGTACGAACACTGAAGCTTTCTTT
clone size: once; D gene: TRBD1; J gene: TRBJ1-2; V gene: TRBV30; CDR3 protein: CAWTVTGTNYGYTF; CDR3 DNA: TGTGCCTGGACAGTGACAGGGACAAACTATGGCTACACCTTC
clone size: few; D gene: -; J gene: TRBJ2-4; V gene: TRBV5-4; CDR3 protein: CASSPARSLAKNIQYF; CDR3 DNA: TGTGCCAGCAGCCCCGCCAGATCTCTAGCCAAAAACATTCAGTACTTC
clone size: -; D gene: TRBD2; J gene: TRBJ2-3; V gene: TRBV9; CDR3 protein: CASSVAERGDTDTQYF; CDR3 DNA: TGTGCCAGCAGCGTAGCTGAGCGGGGGGACACAGATACGCAGTATTTT
clone size: -; D gene: -; J gene: TRBJ1-6; V gene: TRBV30; CDR3 protein: CAWSASRAPLHF; CDR3 DNA: TGTGCCTGGAGTGCATCCAGGGCACCCCTCCACTTT
clone size: -; D gene: TRBD2; J gene: TRBJ2-1; V gene: TRBV15; CDR3 protein: CATSRRLAPTSYNEQFF; CDR3 DNA: TGTGCCACCAGCAGAAGACTAGCACCAACCTCCTACAATGAGCAGTTCTTC
clone size: -; D gene: -; J gene: TRBJ1-4; V gene: TRBV28; CDR3 protein: CATREGANEKLFF; CDR3 DNA: TGTGCCACCAGAGAAGGAGCTAATGAAAAACTGTTTTTT
clone size: -; D gene: -; J gene: TRBJ1-5; V gene: TRBV28; CDR3 protein: CASRTADFYSNQPQHF; CDR3 DNA: TGTGCCAGCAGGACAGCTGATTTTTATAGCAATCAGCCCCAGCATTTT
clone size: -; D gene: -; J gene: TRBJ2-7; V gene: TRBV18; CDR3 protein: CASSWTTATESSYEQYF; CDR3 DNA: TGTGCCAGCTCATGGACTACGGCGACCGAGAGCTCCTACGAGCAGTACTTC
clone size: once; D gene: TRBD1; J gene: TRBJ1-5; V gene: TRBV6-2/TRBV6-3; CDR3 protein: CASSYSRGDNQPQHF; CDR3 DNA: TGTGCCAGCAGTTACTCCAGGGGGGACAATCAGCCCCAGCATTTT
clone size: -; D gene: -; J gene: TRBJ1-1; V gene: TRBV10-3; CDR3 protein: CAISFRRNTEAFF; CDR3 DNA: TGTGCCATCAGTTTTAGAAGGAACACTGAAGCTTTCTTT
clone size: -; D gene: -; J gene: TRBJ1-2; V gene: TRBV18; CDR3 protein: CASSAEGLVGYTF; CDR3 DNA: TGTGCCAGCTCAGCGGAGGGGCTGGTTGGCTACACCTTC
clone size: once; D gene: -; J gene: TRBJ1-1; V gene: TRBV7-8; CDR3 protein: CASSAVPGTEAFF; CDR3 DNA: TGTGCCAGCAGCGCGGTCCCGGGAACTGAAGCTTTCTTT
clone size: -; D gene: -; J gene: TRBJ2-1; V gene: TRBV5-5; CDR3 protein: CASSLELAPYGEQFF; CDR3 DNA: TGTGCCAGCAGCTTGGAACTAGCCCCCTACGGTGAGCAGTTCTTC
clone size: -; D gene: -; J gene: TRBJ1-1; V gene: TRBV7-2; CDR3 protein: CASGGTMNTEAFF; CDR3 DNA: TGTGCCAGCGGGGGGACCATGAACACTGAAGCTTTCTTT
clone size: once; D gene: TRBD2; J gene: TRBJ2-3; V gene: TRBV5-1; CDR3 protein: CASSLAGLAGEYTQYF; CDR3 DNA: TGCGCCAGCAGCTTGGCAGGGCTAGCGGGGGAGTATACGCAGTATTTT
clone size: -; D gene: -; J gene: TRBJ2-1; V gene: TRBV5-6; CDR3 protein: CASSVGPVSYNEQFF; CDR3 DNA: TGTGCCAGCAGCGTGGGCCCGGTCTCCTACAATGAGCAGTTCTTC
clone size: -; D gene: -; J gene: TRBJ1-4; V gene: TRBV30; CDR3 protein: CAWSVKGRGEKLFF; CDR3 DNA: TGTGCCTGGAGTGTTAAGGGGCGCGGAGAAAAACTGTTTTTT
clone size: -; D gene: -; J gene: TRBJ1-2; V gene: TRBV28; CDR3 protein: CASSLWSSRGYTF; CDR3 DNA: TGTGCCAGCAGTTTATGGAGTTCAAGGGGGTACACCTTC
clone size: -; D gene: TRBD1; J gene: TRBJ2-7; V gene: TRBV28; CDR3 protein: CASTPIDRDSSYEQYF; CDR3 DNA: TGTGCCAGCACCCCCATAGACCGGGACAGCTCCTACGAGCAGTACTTC
clone size: -; D gene: TRBD1; J gene: TRBJ2-7; V gene: TRBV14; CDR3 protein: CASSQGQGSEQYF; CDR3 DNA: TGTGCCAGCAGCCAAGGACAGGGGAGCGAGCAGTACTTC